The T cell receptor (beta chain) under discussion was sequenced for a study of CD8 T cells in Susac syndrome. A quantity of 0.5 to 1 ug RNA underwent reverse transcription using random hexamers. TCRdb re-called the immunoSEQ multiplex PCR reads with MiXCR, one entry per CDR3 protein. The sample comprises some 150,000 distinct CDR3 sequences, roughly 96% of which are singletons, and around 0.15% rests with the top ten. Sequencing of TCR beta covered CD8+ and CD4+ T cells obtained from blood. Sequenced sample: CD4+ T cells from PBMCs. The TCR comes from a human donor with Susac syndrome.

CDR3 DNA sequence: TGTGCCAGCAGCCAACGAGGGACAAATGAAAAACTGTTTTTT. Translating it yields CASSQRGTNEKLFF. J is TRBJ1-4 and V is TRBV3-1; D is perhaps TRBD1 (6 bases). There are 14 residues in the CDR3. CDR1 LGHDT and CDR2 YNNKEL come from the germline V gene (reference sequence). V shed 2 bases and J shed 5 bases, with 9 bases lying between them.